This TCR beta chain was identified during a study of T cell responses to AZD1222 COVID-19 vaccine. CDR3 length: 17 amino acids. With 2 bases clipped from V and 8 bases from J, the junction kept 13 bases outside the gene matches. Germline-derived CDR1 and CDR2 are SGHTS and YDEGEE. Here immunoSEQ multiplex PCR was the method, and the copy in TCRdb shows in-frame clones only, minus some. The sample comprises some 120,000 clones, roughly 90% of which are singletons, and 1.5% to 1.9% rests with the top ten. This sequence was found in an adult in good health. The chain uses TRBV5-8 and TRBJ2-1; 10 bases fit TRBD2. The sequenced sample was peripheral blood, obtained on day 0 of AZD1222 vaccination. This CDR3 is CASSLLVRTSGQDEQFF. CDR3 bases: TGTGCCAGCAGCTTACTTGTGAGGACTAGCGGTCAGGATGAGCAGTTCTTC. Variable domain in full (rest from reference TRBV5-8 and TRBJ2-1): EAGVTQSPTHLIKTRGQQATLRCSPISGHTSVYWYQQALGLGLQFLLWYDEGEERNRGNFPPRFSGRQFPNYSSELNVNALELEDSALYLCASSLLVRTSGQDEQFFGPGTRLTVL.